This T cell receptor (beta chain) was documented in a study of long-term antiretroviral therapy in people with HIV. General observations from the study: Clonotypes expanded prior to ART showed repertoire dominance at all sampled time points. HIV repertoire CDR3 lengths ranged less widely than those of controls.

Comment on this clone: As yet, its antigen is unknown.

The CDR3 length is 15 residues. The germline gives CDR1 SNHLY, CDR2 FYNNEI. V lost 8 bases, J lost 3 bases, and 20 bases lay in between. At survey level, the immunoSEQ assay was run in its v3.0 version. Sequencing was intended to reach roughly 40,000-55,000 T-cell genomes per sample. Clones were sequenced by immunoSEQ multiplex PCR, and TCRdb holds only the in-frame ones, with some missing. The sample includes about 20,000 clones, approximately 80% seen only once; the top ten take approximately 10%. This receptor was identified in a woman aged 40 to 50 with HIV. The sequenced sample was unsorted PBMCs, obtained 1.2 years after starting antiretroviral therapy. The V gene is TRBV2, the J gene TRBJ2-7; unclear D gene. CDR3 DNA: TGTGCCAGCCAACCGTTGGAACTGCCGCTCTACGAGCAGTACTTC. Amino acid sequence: CASQPLELPLYEQYF.